This T cell receptor (beta chain) came from a study of shared clonotypes between healthy human individuals. Study-wide points: Clonotype sharing across several donors was observed for around 5% of naive CD4 clonotypes. The study sampled only blood, and tissue repertoires likely differ.

The CDR3 totals 16 residues. V gave up 0 bases and J gave up 3 bases; unmatched junction bases: 3. Clones were sequenced by immunoSEQ multiplex PCR, and TCRdb holds only the in-frame ones, with some missing. The profile shows approximately 340,000 clones, 73% of them singletons. About this clone: The antigen remains undetermined.

Sequencing input: memory CD4+ T cells sorted from blood. The subset is: CD45RA-negative fraction. The V call is TRBV5-7, the J call TRBJ2-1; TRBD1 matches 10 bases. TRBV5-7 belongs to the ORF category, with a function that is uncertain. This receptor was obtained from a young man in good health. DNA for the CDR3: TGTGCCAGCAGCTTGGAAGGGGACAGGGGCTACAATGAGCAGTTCTTC. Amino acids: CASSLEGDRGYNEQFF.